The clone carrying this T cell receptor (beta chain) is classed as medium-sized. Its antigen remains unknown. The sample belongs to a study of vaccination and CD4 T cells after COVID-19. Turning to the study itself: Investigators took post-vaccine samples a median 72 days after dose two, within a range of 14 to 241. The stimulating agents, overlapping spike peptides, came from SARS-CoV-2, HCoV-NL63, HCoV-OC43 and HCoV-229E.

Researchers used the Oncomine TCR Beta short-read assay to sequence DNA from cultured CD4+ T cells. The authors extracted genomic DNA from cultured CD4+ T cells. Using its own MiXCR run on the PCR reads, TCRdb lists one record per CDR3 protein. This repertoire shows about 7,900 distinct CDR3 sequences, 30% to 40% found once; its top ten account for approximately 13%. Treatment here: approximately nine-day PBMC culture with coronavirus spike peptide pools or control peptides (ViraFEST assay). Gathering of the CD4+ T cells, from the unexposed donor, took place before the COVID-19 pandemic (2011-2018). Subject to cell availability, CD4+ T cells from unexposed donors were probed with SARS-CoV-2 S/N and four cold-coronavirus spikes. Germline CDR1 DFQATT, CDR2 SNEGSKA (reference sequence). The length of the CDR3 is 15 residues. The V gene lost 7 bases and the J gene lost 0 bases, with 16 bases spanning the gap.

Sequenced input: CD4+ T cells from blood, cultured in vitro. The source is a human donor in good health. The chain couples TRBV20-1 to TRBJ1-5; D is perhaps TRBD1 (6 bases). The CDR3 region is CSVQGLSYSNQPQHF. In nucleotides, the CDR3 is TGCAGTGTTCAGGGGCTCTCTTATAGCAATCAGCCCCAGCATTTT.